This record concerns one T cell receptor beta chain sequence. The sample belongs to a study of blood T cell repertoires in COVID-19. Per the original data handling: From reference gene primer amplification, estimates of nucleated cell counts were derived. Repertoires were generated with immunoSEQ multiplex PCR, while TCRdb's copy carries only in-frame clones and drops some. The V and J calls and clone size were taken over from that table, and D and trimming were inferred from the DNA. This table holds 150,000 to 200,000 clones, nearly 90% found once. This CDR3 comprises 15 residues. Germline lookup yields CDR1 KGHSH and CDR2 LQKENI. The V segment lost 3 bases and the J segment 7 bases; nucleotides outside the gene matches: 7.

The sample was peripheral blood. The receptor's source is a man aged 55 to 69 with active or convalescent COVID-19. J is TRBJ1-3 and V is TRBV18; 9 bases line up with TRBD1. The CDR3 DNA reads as TGTGCCAGCTCACCCGGGACAGGGAATCGGAACACCATATATTTT. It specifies CASSPGTGNRNTIYF.